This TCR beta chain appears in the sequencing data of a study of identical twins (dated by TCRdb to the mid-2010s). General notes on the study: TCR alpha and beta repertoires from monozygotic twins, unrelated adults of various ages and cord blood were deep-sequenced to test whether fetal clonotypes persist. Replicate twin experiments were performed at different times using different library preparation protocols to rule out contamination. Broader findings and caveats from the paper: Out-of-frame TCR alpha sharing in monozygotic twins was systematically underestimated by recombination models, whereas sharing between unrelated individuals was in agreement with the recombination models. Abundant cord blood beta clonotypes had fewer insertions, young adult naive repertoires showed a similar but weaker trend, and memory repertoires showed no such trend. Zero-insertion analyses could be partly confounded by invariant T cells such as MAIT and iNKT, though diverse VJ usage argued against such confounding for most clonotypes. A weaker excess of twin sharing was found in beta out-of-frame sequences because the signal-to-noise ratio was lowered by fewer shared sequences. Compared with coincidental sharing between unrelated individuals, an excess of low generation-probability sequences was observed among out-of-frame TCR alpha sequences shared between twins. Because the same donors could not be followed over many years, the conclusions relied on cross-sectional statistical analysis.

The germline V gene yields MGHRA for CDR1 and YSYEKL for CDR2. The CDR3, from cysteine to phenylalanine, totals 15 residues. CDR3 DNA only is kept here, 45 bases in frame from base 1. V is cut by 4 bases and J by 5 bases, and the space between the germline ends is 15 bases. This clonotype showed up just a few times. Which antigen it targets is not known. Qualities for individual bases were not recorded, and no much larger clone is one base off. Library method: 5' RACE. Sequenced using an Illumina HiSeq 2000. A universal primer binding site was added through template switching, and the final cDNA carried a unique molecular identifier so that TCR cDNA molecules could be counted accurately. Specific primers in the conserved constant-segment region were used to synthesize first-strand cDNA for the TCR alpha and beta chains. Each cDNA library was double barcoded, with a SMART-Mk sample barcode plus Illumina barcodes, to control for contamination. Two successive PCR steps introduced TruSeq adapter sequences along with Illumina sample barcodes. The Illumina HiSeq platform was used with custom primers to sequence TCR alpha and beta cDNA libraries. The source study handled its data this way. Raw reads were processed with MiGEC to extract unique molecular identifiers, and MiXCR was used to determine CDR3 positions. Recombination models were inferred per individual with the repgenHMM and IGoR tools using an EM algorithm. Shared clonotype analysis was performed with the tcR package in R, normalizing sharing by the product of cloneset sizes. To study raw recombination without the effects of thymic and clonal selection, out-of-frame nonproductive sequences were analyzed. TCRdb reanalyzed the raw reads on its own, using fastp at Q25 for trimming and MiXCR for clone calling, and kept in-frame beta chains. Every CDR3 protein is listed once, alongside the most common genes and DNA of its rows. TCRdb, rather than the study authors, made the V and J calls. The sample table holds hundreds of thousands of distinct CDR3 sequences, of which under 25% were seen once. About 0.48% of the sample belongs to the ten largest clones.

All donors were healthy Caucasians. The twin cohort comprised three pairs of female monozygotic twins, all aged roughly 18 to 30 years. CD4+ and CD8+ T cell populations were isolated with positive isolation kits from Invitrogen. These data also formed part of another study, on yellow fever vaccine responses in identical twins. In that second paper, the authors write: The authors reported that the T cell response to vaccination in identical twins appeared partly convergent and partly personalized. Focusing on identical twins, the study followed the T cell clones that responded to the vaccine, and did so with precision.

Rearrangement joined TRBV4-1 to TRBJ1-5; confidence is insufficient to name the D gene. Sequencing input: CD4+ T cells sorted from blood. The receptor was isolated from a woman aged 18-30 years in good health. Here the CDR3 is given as CASSPQIGGDQPQHF. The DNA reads TGCGCCAGCAGCCCACAAATTGGAGGAGATCAGCCCCAGCATTTT.